The next 22 T cell receptor beta chains were all read from a single sample in a study of CD8+ T cells in alopecia areata. TCR sequencing used cDNA made by reverse transcription of extracted RNA. Sequencing used immunoSEQ multiplex PCR; TCRdb keeps in-frame clones, though not all of them. The sample carries under 300,000 clones, 45% to 70% recorded once. The treatment was: oral pan-JAK inhibitor, 5-10 mg twice daily. Sequenced material: CD4+ T cells sorted from blood, taken around week 53, from a patient treated with tofacitinib. Receptors were obtained from a human donor with alopecia areata.

This clone was seen only a few times. One junction end does not reproduce the germline sequence, and a read error may be involved. This chain links TRBV29-1 with TRBJ2-3, with D hard to call. Germline CDR1 SQVTM, CDR2 ANQGSEA. CDR3 size: 8 residues. Here the CDR3 DNA reads TGCAGCGTTGATGACTTACATTTT. Translation gives CSVDDLHF.

The chain combines TRBV6-6 with TRBJ2-5, with a weak D call TRBD2 (6 bases). There are 15 residues in the CDR3. V lost 2 bases to trimming and J lost 5 bases, with 15 bases between them. CDR1 and CDR2 (germline): MNHNY, SVGAGI (reference sequence). CDR3 nucleotides: TGTGCCAGCAGTTACGGGTCCAGCGGGTGGGAGACCCAGTACTTC. Translated, it gives CASSYGSSGWETQYF.

By sample fraction, this clone is medium-sized. V is TRBV5-6 and J is TRBJ2-6, with a weak D call TRBD1 (6 bases). Trimming took 7 bases from V and 0 from J, leaving 11 bases between them. The CDR3 covers 15 residues. CDR1 SGHDT and CDR2 YYEEEE come from the germline V gene. The CDR3 reads CASVTGISGANVLTF. CDR3 DNA sequence: TGTGCCAGCGTCACAGGGATCTCTGGGGCCAACGTCCTGACTTTC.

The gene calls are TRBV9 and TRBJ2-5; D is tentatively TRBD1 or TRBD2 (6 bases each). This CDR3 spans 14 amino acids. Trimming removed 0 bases from V and 4 bases from J, with 10 bases in between. Germline CDR1 reads SGDLS; CDR2 reads YYNGEE. CDR3 DNA: TGTGCCAGCAGCGTAGGAGGGGGAGGAGAGACCCAGTACTTC. Translated, it gives CASSVGGGGETQYF.

The rearrangement joins TRBV9 to TRBJ2-5; D gene uncertain. Germline V gene data show CDR1 as SGDLS and CDR2 as YYNGEE. This CDR3 has 15 amino acids. The V end lost 0 bases, the J end lost 4 bases, and 13 bases lay between the germline ends. CDR3 sequence: CASSVGPGIGETQYF. The CDR3, as DNA: TGTGCCAGCAGCGTAGGTCCCGGTATTGGAGAGACCCAGTACTTC.

The rearrangement uses TRBV7-2 and TRBJ1-5; D unclear. The length of the CDR3 is 13 residues. Germline V gives CDR1 SGHTA, CDR2 FQGNSA. Trimming cost V 6 bases and J 5 bases, with 11 bases left between them. CDR3 residues: CASRFSGDQPQHF. CDR3 DNA: TGTGCCAGCAGGTTTAGTGGCGATCAGCCCCAGCATTTT. Filled out from reference TRBV7-2 and TRBJ1-5, the complete variable domain reads GAGVSQSPSNKVTEKGKDVELRCDPISGHTALYWYRQSLGQGLEFLIYFQGNSAPDKSGLPSDRFSAERTGGSVSTLTIQRTQQEDSAVYLCASRFSGDQPQHFGDGTRLSIL.

This clone was detected a few times. This chain connects TRBV7-2 to TRBJ2-7; no reliable D call. The ends were cut back, 0 bases at V and 2 bases at J, with 11 bases in the middle. CDR3 length: 15 residues. Germline CDR1 is SGHTA and CDR2 is FQGNSA. CDR3 sequence (DNA): TGTGCCAGCAGCTTAGCGGGTGACTTTACCTACGAGCAGTACTTC. Translation gives CASSLAGDFTYEQYF.

The rearrangement joins TRBV9 to TRBJ2-7; D call uncertain. The germline V gene has CDR1 SGDLS and CDR2 YYNGEE. This CDR3 comprises 15 residues. The V gene lost 0 bases and the J gene lost 6 bases, with 16 bases spanning the gap. CDR3 coding DNA: TGTGCCAGCAGCGTAGACGGCAGGACCCTCTCCGAGCAGTACTTC. This gives the protein CASSVDGRTLSEQYF.

The gene calls are TRBV29-1 and TRBJ2-2; maybe TRBD2 (5 bases). This CDR3 is built from 14 residues. Trimming removed 4 bases at V and 5 bases at J, with 14 bases between. The germline CDR1 and CDR2 sequences are SQVTM and ANQGSEA. The CDR3 protein is CSVGRGLGTGELFF. The CDR3 DNA reads TGCAGCGTTGGAAGAGGGCTGGGGACCGGGGAGCTGTTTTTT.

This rearrangement joins TRBV5-1 to TRBJ2-1; TRBD1 agrees at 7 bases. Trimming at V came to 3 bases and at J to 7 bases, leaving 10 bases not matched to a gene. Germline V gene lookup returns CDR1 SGHRS and CDR2 YFSETQ. CDR3 length equals 15 residues. CDR3 in DNA: TGCGCCAGCAGCTCTGGACAGGCCCTCGGTAATGAGCAGTTCTTC. It encodes CASSSGQALGNEQFF.

The chain recombines TRBV18 with TRBJ1-4; a weak D match, TRBD1 (5 bases). The length of the CDR3 is 16 residues. Deletions cut 4 bases from V and 8 bases from J, with 20 bases between. Looked up from germline, CDR1 is KGHSH and CDR2 is LQKENI. CDR3 in DNA: TGTGCCAGCTCACAGCGGGGGACCTTACCTGGGGAAAAACTGTTTTTT. Protein product: CASSQRGTLPGEKLFF.

As regards this clone: The sample has other DNA sequences that encode this CDR3 too. The chain links TRBV30 to TRBJ1-6, with TRBD1 identical over 9 bases. Germline V gene sequence: CDR1 GTSNPN, CDR2 SVGIG (reference sequence). Germline trimming cut 0 bases from V and 6 bases from J; bases unmatched to any gene: 3. This CDR3 has 15 amino acids. CDR3 in amino acids: CAWSVLDRGNSPLHF. For the CDR3, the DNA is TGTGCCTGGAGTGTCCTGGACAGGGGTAATTCACCCCTCCACTTT.

This sequence joins TRBV2 and TRBJ1-2; 10 bases fit TRBD1. CDR1 and CDR2 from the germline V gene are SNHLY and FYNNEI. V trimming: 10 bases; J trimming: 4 bases; junction bases outside the gene matches: 6. CDR3 length: 13 amino acids. The CDR3 reads CATHGTGVYGYTF. The CDR3 coding sequence is TGTGCCACGCACGGGACAGGGGTCTATGGCTACACCTTC.

With regard to this clone: At the DNA level, this CDR3 is encoded by other sequences in the same sample as well. The genes are TRBV30 and TRBJ1-3; weak D call: TRBD1 (5 bases). Trimming removed 2 bases at V and 1 base at J, with 9 bases between. The CDR3 runs 14 residues. CDR1 and CDR2 (germline): GTSNPN, SVGIG (reference sequence). The CDR3 sequence: CAWSPGTSGNTIYF. In DNA, the CDR3 is TGTGCCTGGAGTCCGGGGACTTCTGGAAACACCATATATTTT.

V gene TRBV7-3 combines with J gene TRBJ2-2; perhaps TRBD1 as D (5 bases). Trimming stripped 2 bases from V and 8 bases from J, with 9 bases between. Per germline, CDR1 SGHTA and CDR2 FQGTGA. CDR3 length: 13 amino acids. The DNA of the CDR3 is TGTGCCAGCAGCTTAGGCGGACAAGGGGAGCTGTTTTTT. It translates to CASSLGGQGELFF.

J is TRBJ2-1 and V is TRBV30; a weak D match, TRBD2 (7 bases). The CDR3 has 16 residues. V lost 0 bases to trimming and J lost 7 bases, with 19 bases between them. Germline CDR1 is GTSNPN and CDR2 is SVGIG (reference sequence). The CDR3 reads CAWSVAVGGQSNEQFF. CDR3 nucleotide sequence: TGTGCCTGGAGTGTCGCTGTGGGGGGGCAGTCGAATGAGCAGTTCTTC.

The chain has TRBV6-5 and TRBJ1-4, with a weak D call TRBD1 (5 bases). Germline V CDR1 and CDR2: MNHEY, SVGAGI. CDR3 length: 14 residues. V was trimmed by 6 bases and J by 8 bases, leaving 16 bases between them. The CDR3 protein is CASSIQVEGEKLFF. CDR3 bases: TGTGCCAGCAGCATACAGGTGGAGGGGGAAAAACTGTTTTTT.

The chain recombines TRBV13 with TRBJ1-2; D possibly corresponds to TRBD1 (5 bases). Trimming left V 1 base short and J 7 bases short, with 16 bases between. The germline gives CDR1 PRHDT, CDR2 FYEKMQ (reference sequence). This CDR3 is 15 amino acids long. DNA for the CDR3: TGTGCCAGCAGCTTAGTGGGTAGGGGCCAGACTGGCTACACCTTC. It codes for CASSLVGRGQTGYTF. The entire variable domain, with the rest obtained from reference TRBV13 and TRBJ1-2, is as follows: AAGVIQSPRHLIKEKRETATLKCYPIPRHDTVYWYQQGPGQDPQFLISFYEKMQSDKGSIPDRFSAQQFSDYHSELNMSSLELGDSALYFCASSLVGRGQTGYTFGSGTRLTVV.

The chain is built from TRBV7-9 and TRBJ2-3; D might be TRBD1 (5 bases). Trimming cost V 1 base and J 2 bases, with 10 bases left between them. The CDR3 is 15 amino acids. Germline V gene sequence: CDR1 SEHNR, CDR2 FQNEAQ (reference sequence). The CDR3 here is CASSLDRPNTDTQYF. The DNA of the CDR3 is TGTGCCAGCAGCTTAGACAGGCCCAACACAGATACGCAGTATTTT. Supplemented by reference TRBV7-9 and TRBJ2-3, the full variable domain reads DTGVSQNPRHKITKRGQNVTFRCDPISEHNRLYWYRQTLGQGPEFLTYFQNEAQLEKSRLLSDRFSAERPKGSFSTLEIQRTEQGDSAMYLCASSLDRPNTDTQYFGPGTRLTVL.

This clone was detected a few times. The chain carries TRBV29-1 and TRBJ1-1, with a weak D call TRBD1 (5 bases). V was pared by 6 bases and J by 0 bases, with 14 bases between. The CDR3 loop spans 14 amino acids. Germline V gives CDR1 SQVTM, CDR2 ANQGSEA. The CDR3: CSVHTGTMNTEAFF. CDR3 nucleotide sequence: TGCAGCGTGCACACAGGTACCATGAACACTGAAGCTTTCTTT.

This clone was counted between two and nine times. V gene TRBV6-1 combines with J gene TRBJ2-3, with 7 bases that match TRBD2. Germline assignment: CDR1 MNHNS and CDR2 SASEGT. V lost 6 bases and J lost 2; bases outside the gene matches: 5. This CDR3 spans 14 amino acids. The CDR3 here is CASRIGDYTDTQYF. The CDR3 region has the DNA TGTGCCAGCAGGATAGGGGACTACACAGATACGCAGTATTTT.

V gene TRBV19 combines with J gene TRBJ1-5; D might be TRBD1 (6 bases). This CDR3 is 17 amino acids long. Germline loops: CDR1 LNHDA, CDR2 SQIVND (reference sequence). Trimming cost V 5 bases and J 3 bases, with 20 bases left between them. As DNA, the CDR3 is TGTGCCAGTAGTTACAGGGCTATTTTAACCATCAATCAGCCCCAGCATTTT. It is translated as CASSYRAILTINQPQHF. The whole variable domain, filled in from reference TRBV19 and TRBJ1-5, reads DGGITQSPKYLFRKEGQNVTLSCEQNLNHDAMYWYRQDPGQGLRLIYYSQIVNDFQKGDIAEGYSVSREKKESFPLTVTSAQKNPTAFYLCASSYRAILTINQPQHFGDGTRLSIL.